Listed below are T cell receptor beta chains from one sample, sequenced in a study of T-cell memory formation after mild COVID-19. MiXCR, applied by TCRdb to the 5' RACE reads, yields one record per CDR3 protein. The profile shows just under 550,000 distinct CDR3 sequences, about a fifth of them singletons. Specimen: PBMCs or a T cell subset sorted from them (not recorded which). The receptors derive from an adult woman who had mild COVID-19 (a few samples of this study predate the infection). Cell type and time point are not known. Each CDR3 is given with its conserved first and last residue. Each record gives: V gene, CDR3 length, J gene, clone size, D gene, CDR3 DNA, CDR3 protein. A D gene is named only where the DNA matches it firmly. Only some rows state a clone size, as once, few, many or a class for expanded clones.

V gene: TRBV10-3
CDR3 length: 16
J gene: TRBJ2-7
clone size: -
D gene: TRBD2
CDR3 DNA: TGTGCCATCAGTGAGGTTGTAGCGGGAGGGGGCTTGGAGCAGTACTTC
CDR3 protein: CAISEVVAGGGLEQYF

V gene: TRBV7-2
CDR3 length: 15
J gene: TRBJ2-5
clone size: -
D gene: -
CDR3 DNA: TGTGCCAGCAGCTTAAGTTCGGCTCTCCAAGAGACCCAGTACTTC
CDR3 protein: CASSLSSALQETQYF

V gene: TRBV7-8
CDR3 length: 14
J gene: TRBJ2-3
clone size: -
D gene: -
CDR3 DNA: TGTGCCAGCCGTCCAGCCGCTGGGGCCGGTACGCAGTATTTT
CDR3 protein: CASRPAAGAGTQYF

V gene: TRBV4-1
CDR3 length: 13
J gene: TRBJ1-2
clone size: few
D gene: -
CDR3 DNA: TGCGCCAGCAGCCAAGATCCAGGGCATGGCTACACCTTC
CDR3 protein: CASSQDPGHGYTF

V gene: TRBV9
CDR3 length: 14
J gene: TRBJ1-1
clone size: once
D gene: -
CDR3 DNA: TGTGCCAGCAGCGTTGGGGAGGGGAACACTGAAGCTTTCTTT
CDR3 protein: CASSVGEGNTEAFF

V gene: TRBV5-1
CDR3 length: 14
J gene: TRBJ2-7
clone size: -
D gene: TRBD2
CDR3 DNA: TGCGCCAGCAGCCCCACTAGCGGGACAGGAGAGCAGTACTTC
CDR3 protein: CASSPTSGTGEQYF

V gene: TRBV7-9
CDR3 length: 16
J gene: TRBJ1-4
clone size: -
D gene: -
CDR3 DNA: TGTGCCAGCAGCCCGCGTCAGGATGCAACTAATGAAAAACTGTTTTTT
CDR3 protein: CASSPRQDATNEKLFF

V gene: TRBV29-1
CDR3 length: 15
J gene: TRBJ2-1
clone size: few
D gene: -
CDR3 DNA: TGCAGCGTTGTCGGGGCTAGTTTGTCCTACAATGAGCAGTTCTTC
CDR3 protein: CSVVGASLSYNEQFF

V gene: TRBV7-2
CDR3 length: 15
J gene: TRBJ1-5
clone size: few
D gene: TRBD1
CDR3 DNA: TGTGCCAGCAGCTTGACAGGGAACGGCAATCAGCCCCAGCATTTT
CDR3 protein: CASSLTGNGNQPQHF

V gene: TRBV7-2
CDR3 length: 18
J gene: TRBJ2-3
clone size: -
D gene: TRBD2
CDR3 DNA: TGTGCCAGCAGCTTATGGCTAGCGGGGGTCTCTAGCACAGATACGCAGTATTTT
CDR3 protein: CASSLWLAGVSSTDTQYF

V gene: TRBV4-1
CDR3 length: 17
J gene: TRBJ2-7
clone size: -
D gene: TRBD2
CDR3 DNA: TGCGCCAGCAGCCAAGACTTCCTAGCGGGGGGGGTCTACGAGCAGTACTTC
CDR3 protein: CASSQDFLAGGVYEQYF

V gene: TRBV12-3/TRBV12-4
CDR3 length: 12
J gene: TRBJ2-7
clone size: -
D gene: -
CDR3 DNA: TGTGCCAGAGAACAGCGTTCCTACGAGCAGTACTTC
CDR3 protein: CAREQRSYEQYF

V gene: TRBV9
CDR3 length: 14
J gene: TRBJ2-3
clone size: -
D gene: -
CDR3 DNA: TGTGCCAGCAGCGTACAGGGAGGCACAGATACGCAGTATTTT
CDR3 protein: CASSVQGGTDTQYF

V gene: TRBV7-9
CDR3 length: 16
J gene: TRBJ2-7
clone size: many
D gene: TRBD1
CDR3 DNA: TGTGCCAGCAGCTTAGTTAGGGGGCGAAGCTCCTACGAGCAGTACTTC
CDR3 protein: CASSLVRGRSSYEQYF

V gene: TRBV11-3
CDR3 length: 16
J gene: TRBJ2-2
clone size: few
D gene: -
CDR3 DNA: TGTGCCAGCAGCTTAGAGTTGGGGCTTGACACCGGGGAGCTGTTTTTT
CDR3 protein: CASSLELGLDTGELFF

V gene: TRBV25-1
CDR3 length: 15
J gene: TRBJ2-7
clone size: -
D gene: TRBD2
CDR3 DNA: TGTGCCAGCAGTGAATACCGCGGGAGGTACTACGAGCAGTACTTC
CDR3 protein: CASSEYRGRYYEQYF

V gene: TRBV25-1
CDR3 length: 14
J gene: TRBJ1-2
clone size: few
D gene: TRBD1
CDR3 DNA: TGTGCCAGCAGTGAATCCGGACAGGGCAGGGGCTACACCTTC
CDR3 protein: CASSESGQGRGYTF

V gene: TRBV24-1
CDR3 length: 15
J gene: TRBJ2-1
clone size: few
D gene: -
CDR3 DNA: TGTGCCACCAGTGACCGGGGACGGCAAAATGACGAGCAGTTCTTC
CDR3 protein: CATSDRGRQNDEQFF

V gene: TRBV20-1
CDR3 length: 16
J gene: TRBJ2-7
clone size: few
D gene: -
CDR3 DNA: TGCAGTGCTAACCGTTCCCCCCTAGAGTGGGGAAACGAGCAGTACTTC
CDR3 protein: CSANRSPLEWGNEQYF

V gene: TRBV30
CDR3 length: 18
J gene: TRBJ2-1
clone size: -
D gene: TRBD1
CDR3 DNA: TGTGCCTGGAGTGGGGAGACGGCAGGGGGAGACTCCTACAATGAGCAGTTCTTC
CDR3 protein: CAWSGETAGGDSYNEQFF

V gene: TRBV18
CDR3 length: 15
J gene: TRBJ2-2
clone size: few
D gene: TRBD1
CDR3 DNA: TGTGCCAGCTCACTCGGACAGGGAGAAACCGGGGAGCTGTTTTTT
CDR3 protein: CASSLGQGETGELFF

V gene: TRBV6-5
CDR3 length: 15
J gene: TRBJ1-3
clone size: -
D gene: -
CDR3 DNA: TGTGCCAGCAGTTCGGTCGCACTTGGAGGAAACACCATATATTTT
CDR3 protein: CASSSVALGGNTIYF

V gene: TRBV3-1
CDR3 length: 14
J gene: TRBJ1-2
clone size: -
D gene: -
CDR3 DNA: TGTGCCAGCAGCCTCCTAGACCTGACAGGCGGCTACACCTTC
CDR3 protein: CASSLLDLTGGYTF

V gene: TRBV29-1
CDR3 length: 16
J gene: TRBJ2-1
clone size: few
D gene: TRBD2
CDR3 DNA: TGCAGCGTTGAGAGACTAGCGGGAGTACTCTACAATGAGCAGTTCTTC
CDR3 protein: CSVERLAGVLYNEQFF

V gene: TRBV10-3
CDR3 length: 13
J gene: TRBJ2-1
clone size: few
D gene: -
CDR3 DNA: TGTGCCATCAGCGACCAAACAGGGCGTTGGCCGTTCTTC
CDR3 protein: CAISDQTGRWPFF

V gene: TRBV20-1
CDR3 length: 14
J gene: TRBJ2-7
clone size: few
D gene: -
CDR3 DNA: TGCAGTGCTAGAGATCTGCGACCACCCTACGAGCAGTACTTC
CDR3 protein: CSARDLRPPYEQYF

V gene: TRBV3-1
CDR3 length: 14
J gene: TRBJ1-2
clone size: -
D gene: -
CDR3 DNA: TGTGCCAGCAGCCCCTCGAGGACACTCTATGGCTACACCTTC
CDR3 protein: CASSPSRTLYGYTF

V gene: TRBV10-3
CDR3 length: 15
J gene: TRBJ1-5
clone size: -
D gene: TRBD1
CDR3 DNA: TGTGCCATCAGATCGGACAGGAACTTTAATCAGCCCCAGCATTTT
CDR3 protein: CAIRSDRNFNQPQHF

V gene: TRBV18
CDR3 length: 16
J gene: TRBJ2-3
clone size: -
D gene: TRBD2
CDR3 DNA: TGTGCCATCTCACCAGAACGGGGGGGCGTCACAGATACGCAGTATTTT
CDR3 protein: CAISPERGGVTDTQYF

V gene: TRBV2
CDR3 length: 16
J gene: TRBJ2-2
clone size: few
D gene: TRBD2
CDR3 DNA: TGTGCCAGCACCGGGACTAGCGGGACAAATACCGGGGAGCTGTTTTTT
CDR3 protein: CASTGTSGTNTGELFF

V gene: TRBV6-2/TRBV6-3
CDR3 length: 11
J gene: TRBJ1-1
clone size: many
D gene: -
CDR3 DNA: TGTGCCAGCAGATTGGGACAAGGAGCTTTCTTT
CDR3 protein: CASRLGQGAFF